The source of this TCR beta chain is a study of CD8 T cells in ankylosing spondylitis. Germline V gene lookup returns CDR1 MNHEY and CDR2 SVGAGI. V was cut by 2 bases and J by 7 bases, with 11 bases left in between. This CDR3 spans 13 amino acids. In TCRdb, the 5' RACE reads were re-called with MiXCR into one record per CDR3 protein. The table shows 200,000 to 250,000 distinct CDR3 sequences, with around 19% occurring only once. Study-level findings and limits: It appeared that ankylosing spondylitis blood was characterized by a TCR beta motif of eight highly homologous variants.

To note about this clonotype: Its specificity is unknown.

V gene TRBV6-5 combines with J gene TRBJ1-1, with TRBD1 as a possible D gene (5 bases). The receptor's source is a male donor with ankylosing spondylitis. Sequenced input: blood, either unsorted or a sorted T cell fraction (not recorded which). The CDR3 DNA reads TGTGCCAGCAGTTACAAGGGCGGGGGTGAAGCTTTCTTT. This gives the protein CASSYKGGGEAFF.